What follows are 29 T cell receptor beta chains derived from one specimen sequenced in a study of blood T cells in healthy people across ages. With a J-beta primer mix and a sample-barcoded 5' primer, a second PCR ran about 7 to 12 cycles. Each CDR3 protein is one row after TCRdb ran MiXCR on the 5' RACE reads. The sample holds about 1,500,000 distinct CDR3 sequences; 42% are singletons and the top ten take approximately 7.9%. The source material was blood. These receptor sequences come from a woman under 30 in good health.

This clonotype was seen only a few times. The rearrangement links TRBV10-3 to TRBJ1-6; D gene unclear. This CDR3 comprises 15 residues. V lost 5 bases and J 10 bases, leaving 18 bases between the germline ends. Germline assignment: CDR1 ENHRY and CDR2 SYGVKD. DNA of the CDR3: TGTGCCATCAGTATGGAGGACGGATCAAACTCACCCCTCCACTTT. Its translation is CAISMEDGSNSPLHF.

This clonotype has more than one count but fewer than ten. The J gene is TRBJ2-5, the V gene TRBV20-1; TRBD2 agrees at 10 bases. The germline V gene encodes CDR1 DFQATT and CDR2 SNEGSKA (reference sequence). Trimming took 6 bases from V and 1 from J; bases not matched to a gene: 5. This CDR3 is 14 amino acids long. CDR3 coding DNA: TGCAGTGCGGGGCGACTAGCGGGCCAAGAGACCCAGTACTTC. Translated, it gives CSAGRLAGQETQYF.

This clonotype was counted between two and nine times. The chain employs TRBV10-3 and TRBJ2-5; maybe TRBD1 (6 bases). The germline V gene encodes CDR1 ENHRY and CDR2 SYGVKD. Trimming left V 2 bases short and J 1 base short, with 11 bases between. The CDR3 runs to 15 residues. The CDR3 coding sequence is TGTGCCATCAGTGAGGTTACAGGGCGCCAAGAGACCCAGTACTTC. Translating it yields CAISEVTGRQETQYF.

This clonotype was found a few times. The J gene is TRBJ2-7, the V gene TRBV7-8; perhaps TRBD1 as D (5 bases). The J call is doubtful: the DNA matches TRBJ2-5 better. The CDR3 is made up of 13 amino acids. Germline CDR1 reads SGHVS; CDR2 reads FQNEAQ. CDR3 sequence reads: CASSLGQGLTQYF. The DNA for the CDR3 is TGTGCCAGCAGCTTAGGGCAGGGATTGACCCAGTACTTC.

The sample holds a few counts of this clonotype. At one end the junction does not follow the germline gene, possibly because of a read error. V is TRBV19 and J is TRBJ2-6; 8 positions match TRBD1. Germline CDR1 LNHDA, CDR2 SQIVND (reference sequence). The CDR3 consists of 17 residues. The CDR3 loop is CASSPGQGLFGADVLTF. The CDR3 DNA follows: TGTGCCAGTTCTCCCGGACAGGGCCTTTTTGGGGCCGACGTCCTGACTTTC.

This CDR3 is CASSFSADSNQPQHF. Here the CDR3 DNA reads TGCGCCAGCAGCTTTTCGGCGGATAGCAATCAGCCCCAGCATTTT. This chain uses TRBV5-1 with TRBJ1-5; unclear D gene. Between the trimmed V and J ends, which lost 2 bases and 0 bases, there was a span of 9 bases. CDR1 and CDR2 from the germline V gene are SGHRS and YFSETQ. This CDR3 comprises 15 residues.

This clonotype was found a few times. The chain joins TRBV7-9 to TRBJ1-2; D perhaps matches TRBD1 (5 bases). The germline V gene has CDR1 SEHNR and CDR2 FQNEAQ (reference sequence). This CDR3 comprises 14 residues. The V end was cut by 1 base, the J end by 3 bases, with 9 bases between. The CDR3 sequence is CASSLEGAYYGYTF. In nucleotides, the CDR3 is TGTGCCAGCAGCTTAGAAGGGGCGTACTATGGCTACACCTTC. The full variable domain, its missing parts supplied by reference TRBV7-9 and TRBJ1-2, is DTGVSQNPRHKITKRGQNVTFRCDPISEHNRLYWYRQTLGQGPEFLTYFQNEAQLEKSRLLSDRFSAERPKGSFSTLEIQRTEQGDSAMYLCASSLEGAYYGYTFGSGTRLTVV.

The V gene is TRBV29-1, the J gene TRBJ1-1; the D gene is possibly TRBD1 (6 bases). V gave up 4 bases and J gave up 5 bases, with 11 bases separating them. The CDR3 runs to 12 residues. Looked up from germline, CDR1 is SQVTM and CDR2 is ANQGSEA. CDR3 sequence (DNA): TGCAGCGTTGGGGCAGGGGAGACTGAAGCTTTCTTT. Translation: CSVGAGETEAFF. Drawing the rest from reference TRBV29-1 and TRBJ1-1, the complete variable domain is SAVISQKPSRDICQRGTSLTIQCQVDSQVTMMFWYRQQPGQSLTLIATANQGSEATYESGFVIDKFPISRPNLTFSTLTVSNMSPEDSSIYLCSVGAGETEAFFGQGTRLTVV.

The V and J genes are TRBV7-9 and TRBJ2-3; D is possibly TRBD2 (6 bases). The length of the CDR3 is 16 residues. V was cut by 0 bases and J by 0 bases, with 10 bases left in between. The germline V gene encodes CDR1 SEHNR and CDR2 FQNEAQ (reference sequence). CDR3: CASSLAGGKSTDTQYF. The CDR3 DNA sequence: TGTGCCAGCAGCTTAGCCGGCGGGAAGAGCACAGATACGCAGTATTTT.

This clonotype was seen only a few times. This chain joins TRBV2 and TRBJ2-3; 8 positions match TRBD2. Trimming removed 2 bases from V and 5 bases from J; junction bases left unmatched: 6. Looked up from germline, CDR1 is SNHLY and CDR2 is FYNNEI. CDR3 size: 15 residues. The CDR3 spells CASSEYGRAIDTQYF. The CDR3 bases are TGTGCCAGCAGTGAATACGGGAGGGCCATAGATACGCAGTATTTT.

The CDR3 region has the DNA TGTGCCAGCAGTGACGGGATAAGATACGAGCAGTACTTC. Translating gives CASSDGIRYEQYF. The rearrangement links TRBV2 to TRBJ2-7; D is possibly TRBD2 (5 bases). V lost 3 bases to trimming and J lost 4 bases, with 10 bases between them. The CDR3 spans 13 residues. Germline V gene data show CDR1 as SNHLY and CDR2 as FYNNEI.

The CDR3 reads CASSVDQRGLAGEQFF. CDR3 sequence (DNA): TGTGCCAGCAGCGTAGATCAGAGGGGGCTAGCGGGAGAGCAGTTCTTC. V and J are TRBV9 and TRBJ2-1; 9 bases are a match to TRBD2. Germline-derived CDR1 and CDR2 are SGDLS and YYNGEE. J gave up 10 bases and V 0 bases, and 11 bases lay outside the gene matches. The CDR3 covers 16 residues.

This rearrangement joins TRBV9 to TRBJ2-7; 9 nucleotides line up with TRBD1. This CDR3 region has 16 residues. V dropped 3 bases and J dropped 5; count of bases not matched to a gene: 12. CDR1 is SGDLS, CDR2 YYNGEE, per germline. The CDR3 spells CASSDLPGQGTDEQYF. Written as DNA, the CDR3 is TGTGCCAGCAGCGACCTACCCGGACAGGGGACGGACGAGCAGTACTTC.

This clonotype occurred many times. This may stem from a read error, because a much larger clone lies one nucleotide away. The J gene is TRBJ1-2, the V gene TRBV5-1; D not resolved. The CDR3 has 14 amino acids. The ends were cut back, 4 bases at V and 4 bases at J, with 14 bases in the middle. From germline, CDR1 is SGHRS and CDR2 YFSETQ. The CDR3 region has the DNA TGCGCCAGCAGCGTGGATACAGCCACCTATGGCTACACCTTC. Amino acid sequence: CASSVDTATYGYTF.

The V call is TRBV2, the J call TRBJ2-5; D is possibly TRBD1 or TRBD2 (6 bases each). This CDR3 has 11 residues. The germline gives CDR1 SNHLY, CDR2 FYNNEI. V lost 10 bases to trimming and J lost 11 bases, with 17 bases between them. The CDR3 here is CATYGGNEQYF. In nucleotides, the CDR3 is TGTGCCACTTACGGGGGCAATGAGCAGTACTTC.

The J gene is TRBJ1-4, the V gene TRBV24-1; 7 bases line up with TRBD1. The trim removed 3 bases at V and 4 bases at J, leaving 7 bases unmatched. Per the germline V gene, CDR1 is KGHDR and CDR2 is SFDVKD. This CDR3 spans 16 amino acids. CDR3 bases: TGTGCCACCAGTGATCTGGACAGGATCATTAATGAAAAACTGTTTTTT. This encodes CATSDLDRIINEKLFF.

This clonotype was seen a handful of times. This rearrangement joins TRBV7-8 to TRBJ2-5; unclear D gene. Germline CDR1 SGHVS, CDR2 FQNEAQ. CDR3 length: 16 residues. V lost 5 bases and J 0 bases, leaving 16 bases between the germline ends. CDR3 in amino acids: CASSVGISQYQETQYF. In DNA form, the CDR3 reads TGTGCCAGCAGCGTGGGGATTTCTCAATACCAAGAGACCCAGTACTTC.

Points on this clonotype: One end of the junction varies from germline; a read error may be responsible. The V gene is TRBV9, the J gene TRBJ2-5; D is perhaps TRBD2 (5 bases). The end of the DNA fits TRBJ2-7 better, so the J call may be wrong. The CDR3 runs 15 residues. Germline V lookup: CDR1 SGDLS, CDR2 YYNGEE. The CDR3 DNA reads TGTGTCAGCAGCGTAGAGGCCAGTACGGGGTACGAGCAGTACTTC. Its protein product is CVSSVEASTGYEQYF.

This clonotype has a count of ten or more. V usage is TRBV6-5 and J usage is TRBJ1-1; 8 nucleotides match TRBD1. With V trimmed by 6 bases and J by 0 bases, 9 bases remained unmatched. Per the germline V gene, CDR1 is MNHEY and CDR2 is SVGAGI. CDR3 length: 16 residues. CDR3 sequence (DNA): TGTGCCAGCAGGCCCGGGACAGGAGAAATGAACACTGAAGCTTTCTTT. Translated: CASRPGTGEMNTEAFF.

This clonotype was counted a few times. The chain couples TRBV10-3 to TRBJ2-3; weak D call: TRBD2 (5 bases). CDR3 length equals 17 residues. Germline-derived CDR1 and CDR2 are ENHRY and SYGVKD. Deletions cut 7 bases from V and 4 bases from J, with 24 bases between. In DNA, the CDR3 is TGTGCCATCAATGGAAGAGAGGGCTCAAGCCTCCCAGATACGCAGTATTTT. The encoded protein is CAINGREGSSLPDTQYF.

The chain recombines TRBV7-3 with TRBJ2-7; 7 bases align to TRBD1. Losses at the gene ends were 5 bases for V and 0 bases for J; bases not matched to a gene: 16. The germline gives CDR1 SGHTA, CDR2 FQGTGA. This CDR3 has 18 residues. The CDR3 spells CASSVPRQGWRSSYEQYF. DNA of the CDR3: TGTGCCAGCAGCGTCCCGCGACAGGGCTGGAGAAGCTCCTACGAGCAGTACTTC.

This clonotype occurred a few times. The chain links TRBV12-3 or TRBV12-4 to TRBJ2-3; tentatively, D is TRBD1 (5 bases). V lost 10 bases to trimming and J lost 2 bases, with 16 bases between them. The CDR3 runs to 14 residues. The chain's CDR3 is CATGGHTHTDTQYF. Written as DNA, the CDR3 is TGTGCCACCGGTGGACACACTCACACAGATACGCAGTATTTT.

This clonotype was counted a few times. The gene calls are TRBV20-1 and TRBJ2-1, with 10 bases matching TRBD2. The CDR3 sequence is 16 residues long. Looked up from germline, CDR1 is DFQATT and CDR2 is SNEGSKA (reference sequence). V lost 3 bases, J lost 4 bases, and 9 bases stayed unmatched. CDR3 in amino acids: CSASSSGTSVYNEQFF. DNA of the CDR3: TGCAGTGCTAGCTCCTCGGGGACTAGCGTGTACAATGAGCAGTTCTTC.

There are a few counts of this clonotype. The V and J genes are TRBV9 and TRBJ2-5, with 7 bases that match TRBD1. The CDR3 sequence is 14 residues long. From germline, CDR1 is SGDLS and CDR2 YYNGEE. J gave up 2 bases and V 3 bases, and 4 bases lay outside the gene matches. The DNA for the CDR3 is TGTGCCAGCAGCGCACGGGACAGACAAGAGACCCAGTACTTC. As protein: CASSARDRQETQYF.

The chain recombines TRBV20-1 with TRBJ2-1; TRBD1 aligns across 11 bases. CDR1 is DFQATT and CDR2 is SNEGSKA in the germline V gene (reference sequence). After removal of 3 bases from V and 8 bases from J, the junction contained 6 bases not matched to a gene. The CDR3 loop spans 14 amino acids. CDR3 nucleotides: TGCAGTGCTAGTTCGGACAGGGGGCAGGATGAGCAGTTCTTC. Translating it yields CSASSDRGQDEQFF.

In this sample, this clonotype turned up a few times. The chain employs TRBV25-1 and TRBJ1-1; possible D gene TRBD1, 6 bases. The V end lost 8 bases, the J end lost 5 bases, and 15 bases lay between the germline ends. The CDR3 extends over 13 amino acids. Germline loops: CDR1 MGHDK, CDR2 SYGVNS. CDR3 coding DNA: TGTGCCAGCGCTACAGGGTTACGGACTGAAGCTTTCTTT. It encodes CASATGLRTEAFF.

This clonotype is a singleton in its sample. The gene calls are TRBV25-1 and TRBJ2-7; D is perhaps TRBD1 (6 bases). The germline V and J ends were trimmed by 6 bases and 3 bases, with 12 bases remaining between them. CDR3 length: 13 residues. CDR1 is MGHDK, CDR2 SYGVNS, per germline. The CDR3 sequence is CASRRGSDYEQYF. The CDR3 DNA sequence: TGTGCCAGCAGAAGGGGGTCGGACTACGAGCAGTACTTC.

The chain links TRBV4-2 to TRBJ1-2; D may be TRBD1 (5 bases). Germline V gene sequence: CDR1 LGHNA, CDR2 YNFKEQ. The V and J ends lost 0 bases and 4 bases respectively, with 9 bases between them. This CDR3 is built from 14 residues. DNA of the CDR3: TGTGCCAGCAGCCAAGATGTGGGACTCTATGGCTACACCTTC. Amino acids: CASSQDVGLYGYTF.

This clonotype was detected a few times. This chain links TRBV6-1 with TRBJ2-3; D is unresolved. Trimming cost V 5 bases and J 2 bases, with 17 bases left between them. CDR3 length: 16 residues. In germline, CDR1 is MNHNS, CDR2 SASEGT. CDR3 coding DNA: TGTGCCAGCAGTCACCGCGGCACAGTGTCCACAGATACGCAGTATTTT. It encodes CASSHRGTVSTDTQYF.